The 32 T cell receptor beta chains below all came from one sample that was sequenced in a study of blood T cell repertoires in COVID-19. Some clones are missing from TCRdb's copy, which holds only in-frame ones; the method was immunoSEQ multiplex PCR. The data contain fewer than 200,000 clones, around nine tenths of them seen just once; the ten biggest clones take up about 2.6%. Sequencing input: peripheral blood. All receptors come from a middle-aged man with active or convalescent COVID-19.

The V and J genes are TRBV7-8 and TRBJ1-4, with 7 bases matching TRBD1. The germline CDR1 and CDR2 sequences are SGHVS and FQNEAQ. Trimming took 3 bases from V and 7 from J; bases not matched to a gene: 8. The CDR3 is made up of 15 amino acids. In nucleotides, the CDR3 is TGTGCCAGCAGCTTGTGGGACAGCCTCGGTGAAAAACTGTTTTTT. Protein sequence: CASSLWDSLGEKLFF.

J is TRBJ1-3 and V is TRBV7-2; D uncertain. Deletions cut 6 bases from V and 1 base from J, with 7 bases between. CDR1 and CDR2 (germline): SGHTA, FQGNSA. This CDR3 is built from 13 residues. CDR3 DNA: TGTGCCAGCAGTTTTTATTCTGGAAACACCATATATTTT. Translating it yields CASSFYSGNTIYF.

The rearrangement joins TRBV3-1 (or the pseudogene TRBV3-2) to TRBJ2-3, with 7 bases matching TRBD1. After removal of 4 bases from V and 2 bases from J, the junction contained 9 bases not matched to a gene. Germline loops: CDR1 LGHDT, CDR2 YNNKEL (reference sequence). CDR3 length: 16 amino acids. CDR3 sequence: CASSPDRVGVTDTQYF. The CDR3 coding sequence is TGTGCCAGCAGCCCCGACAGGGTGGGCGTCACAGATACGCAGTATTTT.

This clone appeared once. The chain has TRBV6-5 and TRBJ1-3; perhaps TRBD1 as D (5 bases). The CDR3 runs to 15 residues. CDR1 is MNHEY and CDR2 is SVGAGI in the germline V gene. V lost 6 bases and J lost 10, with 22 bases in between. The CDR3 protein is CASRPAGGKGLTIYF. For the CDR3, the DNA is TGTGCCAGCAGACCCGCGGGGGGGAAAGGGCTTACCATATATTTT.

The chain has TRBV20-1 and TRBJ2-2; a weak D match, TRBD2 (6 bases). Germline V CDR1 and CDR2: DFQATT, SNEGSKA (reference sequence). V lost 3 bases, J lost 5 bases, and 13 bases lay in between. This CDR3 contains 14 residues. CDR3: CSASLASETGELFF. The CDR3 coding sequence is TGCAGTGCTAGTCTGGCTAGCGAGACCGGGGAGCTGTTTTTT.

This rearrangement joins TRBV6-5 to TRBJ1-3; the D is unclear. Germline loops: CDR1 MNHEY, CDR2 SVGAGI. The CDR3 consists of 12 residues. Trimming took 6 bases from V and 0 from J, leaving 3 bases between them. As DNA, the CDR3 is TGTGCCAGCAGGAGCTCTGGAAACACCATATATTTT. Translation gives CASRSSGNTIYF.

Here the CDR3 DNA reads TGTGCCAGCAGTTTACCGGGACTCAGGTTGGGGGAGCAGTACTTC. It yields the protein CASSLPGLRLGEQYF. The V gene is TRBV28, the J gene TRBJ2-7, with D maybe TRBD2 (6 bases). Germline CDR1 MDHEN, CDR2 SYDVKM. CDR3 length equals 15 residues. Trimming shortened V by 2 bases and J by 7 bases, and 18 bases separated the two germline ends.

The CDR3 protein is CASSLDRVGEKLFF. The CDR3 DNA follows: TGTGCCAGCAGCCTCGACAGGGTCGGTGAAAAACTGTTTTTT. This chain uses TRBV7-2 with TRBJ1-4; 7 bases line up with TRBD1. The J segment lost 7 bases and the V segment lost 5 bases, leaving 7 bases of the junction unmatched. CDR3 length equals 14 residues. CDR1 and CDR2 (germline): SGHTA, FQGNSA.

This clone was recorded a few times. The chain has TRBV5-1 and TRBJ2-5; the match to TRBD2 covers 8 bases. From germline, CDR1 is SGHRS and CDR2 YFSETQ. Trimming took 2 bases from V and 2 from J; bases not matched to a gene: 2. There are 14 residues in the CDR3. The CDR3 region is CASSFASGQETQYF. CDR3 bases: TGCGCCAGCAGCTTTGCTAGCGGGCAAGAGACCCAGTACTTC.

The V call is TRBV7-3, the J call TRBJ2-1; 12 bases match TRBD2. Germline V gene sequence: CDR1 SGHTA, CDR2 FQGTGA. This CDR3 is built from 19 residues. V was clipped by 5 bases and J by 6 bases; unmatched bases: 17. The CDR3 DNA follows: TGTGCCAGCAGCCCCCGAGGAAAGCTAGCGGGGGGGCCTGGCAATGAGCAGTTCTTC. It codes for CASSPRGKLAGGPGNEQFF.

This clone has only one observation. The CDR3 DNA follows: TGTGCCAGAAGCTTAGCGGGGTGGTACCCAGGGGGCGAGTTTAACACTGAAGCTTTCTTT. Translation gives CARSLAGWYPGGEFNTEAFF. V is TRBV7-5 and J is TRBJ1-1; the table's D gene call, TRBD1, was not cross checked with the DNA. TRBV7-5 is noted as a pseudogene. CDR3 length: 20 amino acids.

The V and J genes are TRBV6-2 or TRBV6-3 and TRBJ2-7; no clear D gene. Germline assignment: CDR1 MNHEY and CDR2 SVGEGT. This CDR3 spans 11 amino acids. With 4 bases removed from V and 5 bases from J, the gap between germline ends came to 6 bases. The CDR3 region is CASSLYNEQYF. DNA for the CDR3: TGTGCCAGCAGTTTGTATAACGAGCAGTACTTC.

This chain uses TRBV6-6 with TRBJ2-7; 11 nucleotides agree with TRBD2. J lost 3 bases, V lost 6 bases, and 4 bases had no gene match. The germline CDR1 and CDR2 sequences are MNHNY and SVGAGI (reference sequence). The CDR3 runs 14 residues. Here the CDR3 DNA reads TGTGCCAGCAGGTCTAGCGGGGGGCACTACGAGCAGTACTTC. Amino acids: CASRSSGGHYEQYF.

The genes are TRBV29-1 and TRBJ1-1, with 9 bases lining up with TRBD1. The CDR3 totals 12 residues. The germline V gene encodes CDR1 SQVTM and CDR2 ANQGSEA. The V segment lost 6 bases and the J segment 4 bases; nucleotides outside the gene matches: 3. The CDR3 sequence is CSVGQGITEAFF. The DNA for the CDR3 is TGCAGCGTCGGACAGGGGATCACTGAAGCTTTCTTT.

As for this clone: The same CDR3 also results from other DNA sequences found in this sample. The rearrangement uses TRBV9 and TRBJ2-1, with TRBD1 identical over 7 bases. After removal of 0 bases from V and 2 bases from J, the junction contained 2 bases not matched to a gene. This CDR3 spans 15 amino acids. Germline V gene data show CDR1 as SGDLS and CDR2 as YYNGEE. CDR3 coding DNA: TGTGCCAGCAGCGTAGGCCAGGGGGCCTACAATGAGCAGTTCTTC. As protein: CASSVGQGAYNEQFF.

This clone was counted a single time. The chain is built from TRBV5-4 and TRBJ2-7, with 12 bases aligning to TRBD2. The CDR3 is made up of 16 amino acids. CDR1 is SGHNT, CDR2 YYREEE, per germline (reference sequence). V was pared by 4 bases and J by 2 bases, with 7 bases of the junction left unmatched. The CDR3 loop is CASSELAGGPPYEQYF. DNA for the CDR3: TGTGCCAGCAGCGAACTAGCGGGGGGCCCTCCCTACGAGCAGTACTTC.

CDR3 region: CASSTGTGHTDTQYF. The CDR3 DNA is TGTGCCAGCAGTACCGGGACAGGGCACACAGATACGCAGTATTTT. This chain uses TRBV6-6 with TRBJ2-3; 9 bases align to TRBD1. The CDR3 is 15 residues long. CDR1 is MNHNY and CDR2 is SVGAGI in the germline V gene (reference sequence). The ends lost 5 bases at V and 2 bases at J; junction bases unmatched: 5.

V gene TRBV28 combines with J gene TRBJ1-4; D possibly corresponds to TRBD1 (5 bases). The CDR3 length is 16 residues. Per the germline V gene, CDR1 is MDHEN and CDR2 is SYDVKM. V dropped 6 bases and J dropped 7 bases, with 21 bases sitting between them. CDR3 DNA: TGTGCCAGCAGCTCAATGGGGGGGGAAGTCCGTGAAAAACTGTTTTTT. Amino acids: CASSSMGGEVREKLFF.

CDR3 DNA: TGTGCCAGCAGCTTAGAGGACATTTTAAACTATGGCTACACCTTC. Protein: CASSLEDILNYGYTF. V and J are TRBV13 and TRBJ1-2; TRBD1 is a possible D gene (5 bases). Trimming removed 1 base at V and 2 bases at J, with 11 bases between. Germline lookup yields CDR1 PRHDT and CDR2 FYEKMQ (reference sequence). The CDR3 totals 15 residues.

The V gene is TRBV12-3 or TRBV12-4, the J gene TRBJ1-5; D unresolved. The ends were cut back, 6 bases at V and 7 bases at J, with 10 bases in the middle. This CDR3 is built from 12 residues. The CDR3 sequence is CASSPLGQPQHF. CDR3 bases: TGTGCCAGCAGCCCCCTTGGCCAGCCCCAGCATTTT.

V gene TRBV14 combines with J gene TRBJ1-3; D is ambiguous. Germline V CDR1 and CDR2: SGHDN, FVKESK. This CDR3 is 19 amino acids long. The CDR3 protein is CDSNQVIPGGSDAGNTIYF. CDR3 nucleotides: TGTGACTCAAACCAGGTCATCCCAGGAGGGTCAGATGCGGGAAACACCATATATTTT.

The V and J genes are TRBV7-2 and TRBJ2-7; 7 bases fit TRBD1. With 3 bases clipped from V and 3 bases from J, the junction kept 5 bases outside the gene matches. The CDR3 is made up of 14 amino acids. Looked up from germline, CDR1 is SGHTA and CDR2 is FQGNSA. As DNA, the CDR3 is TGTGCCAGCAGCTTGGGACACAGGGGCTACGAGCAGTACTTC. Amino acid sequence: CASSLGHRGYEQYF. Using reference TRBV7-2 and TRBJ2-7 for the parts outside the CDR3, the full variable domain is GAGVSQSPSNKVTEKGKDVELRCDPISGHTALYWYRQSLGQGLEFLIYFQGNSAPDKSGLPSDRFSAERTGGSVSTLTIQRTQQEDSAVYLCASSLGHRGYEQYFGPGTRLTVT.

The chain recombines TRBV11-1 with TRBJ2-2, with TRBD1 matching 9 bases. The CDR3 contains 15 residues. Germline V gene sequence: CDR1 SGHAT, CDR2 FQDESV (reference sequence). V lost 5 bases, J lost 4 bases, and 5 bases stayed unmatched. CDR3 nucleotide sequence: TGTGCCAGCAGCACCCGGGACAGGGTCACCGGGGAGCTGTTTTTT. Amino acids: CASSTRDRVTGELFF.

The chain combines TRBV11-2 with TRBJ2-7; D not resolved. Trimming cost V 1 base and J 6 bases, with 10 bases left between them. This CDR3 region has 13 residues. Germline V gene sequence: CDR1 SGHAT, CDR2 FQNNGV. The CDR3 reads CASSLAGRPEQYF. The CDR3 DNA sequence: TGTGCCAGCAGCTTAGCAGGCCGGCCCGAGCAGTACTTC.

The chain uses TRBV2 and TRBJ1-1, with a possible D match to TRBD1 (6 bases). The V end was cut by 8 bases, the J end by 2 bases, with 12 bases between. The length of the CDR3 is 13 residues. Germline V CDR1 and CDR2: SNHLY, FYNNEI. CDR3 residues: CASRPRGNTEAFF. Written as DNA, the CDR3 is TGTGCCAGCCGTCCCAGGGGAAACACTGAAGCTTTCTTT. The whole variable domain, remainder taken from reference TRBV2 and TRBJ1-1, is EPEVTQTPSHQVTQMGQEVILRCVPISNHLYFYWYRQILGQKVEFLVSFYNNEISEKSEIFDDQFSVERPDGSNFTLKIRSTKLEDSAMYFCASRPRGNTEAFFGQGTRLTVV.

The rearrangement uses TRBV12-5 and TRBJ2-2, with unresolved D. Trimming took off 4 bases at V and 2 bases at J, with 11 bases between the two ends. The CDR3 contains 15 residues. The germline V gene encodes CDR1 LGHNT and CDR2 FRNRAP. CDR3 nucleotides: TGTGCTAGTGGTTCCGGTGGTCTTAACACCGGGGAGCTGTTTTTT. This sequence encodes CASGSGGLNTGELFF.

The rearrangement uses TRBV27 and TRBJ2-7; TRBD1 aligns across 8 bases. CDR1 and CDR2 (germline): MNHEY, SMNVEV (reference sequence). The CDR3 totals 16 residues. The V gene end was trimmed by 1 base and the J gene end by 5 bases; junction bases not matched to a gene: 10. The CDR3 DNA is TGTGCCAGCAGTTTATTGTTGGACAGGGTCCTCCACGAGCAGTACTTC. This codes for CASSLLLDRVLHEQYF.

As concerns this clone: Its ends do not fully match the called genes, so a read error is possible. The rearrangement links TRBV5-1 to TRBJ2-1, with 12 nucleotides matching TRBD2. This CDR3 region has 20 residues. The germline gives CDR1 SGHRS, CDR2 YFSETQ. The CDR3 is CASSRSTTSGGAAPYNGQFF. The DNA of the CDR3 is TGCGCCAGCAGCAGATCTACGACTAGCGGGGGAGCTGCGCCCTACAATGGGCAGTTCTTC.

This chain joins TRBV5-1 and TRBJ1-1, with a possible D match to TRBD1 (6 bases). The CDR3 covers 15 residues. Germline values: CDR1 SGHRS, CDR2 YFSETQ. V was cut by 6 bases and J by 1 base, with 16 bases left in between. For the CDR3, the DNA is TGCGCCAGCAAATTTGTGACAGGTCCGAACACTGAAGCTTTCTTT. Translating gives CASKFVTGPNTEAFF.

J is TRBJ1-3 and V is TRBV19; 8 positions match TRBD1. Trimming at V came to 9 bases and at J to 2 bases, leaving 6 bases not matched to a gene. Germline V gives CDR1 LNHDA, CDR2 SQIVND (reference sequence). This CDR3 spans 14 amino acids. For the CDR3, the DNA is TGTGCCAGCAGGGGGCTCCTCCCTGGAAACACCATATATTTT. Its translation is CASRGLLPGNTIYF.

This sequence joins TRBV6-5 and TRBJ2-3; the match to TRBD1 covers 8 bases. V shed 7 bases, J shed 2 bases, and the junction held 8 bases outside the gene matches. The CDR3 is 15 amino acids. Germline V gene data show CDR1 as MNHEY and CDR2 as SVGAGI. CDR3: CASMTRDRFTDTQYF. The CDR3 bases are TGTGCCAGCATGACCCGGGACAGGTTCACAGATACGCAGTATTTT.

The chain is built from TRBV18 and TRBJ1-1; the D gene is possibly TRBD1 (5 bases). The germline gives CDR1 KGHSH, CDR2 LQKENI. This CDR3 has 13 amino acids. V was shortened by 4 bases and J by 3 bases, with 9 bases between the two germline ends. The CDR3 DNA sequence: TGTGCCAGCTCACGGACACAGTACACTGAAGCTTTCTTT. It is translated as CASSRTQYTEAFF.